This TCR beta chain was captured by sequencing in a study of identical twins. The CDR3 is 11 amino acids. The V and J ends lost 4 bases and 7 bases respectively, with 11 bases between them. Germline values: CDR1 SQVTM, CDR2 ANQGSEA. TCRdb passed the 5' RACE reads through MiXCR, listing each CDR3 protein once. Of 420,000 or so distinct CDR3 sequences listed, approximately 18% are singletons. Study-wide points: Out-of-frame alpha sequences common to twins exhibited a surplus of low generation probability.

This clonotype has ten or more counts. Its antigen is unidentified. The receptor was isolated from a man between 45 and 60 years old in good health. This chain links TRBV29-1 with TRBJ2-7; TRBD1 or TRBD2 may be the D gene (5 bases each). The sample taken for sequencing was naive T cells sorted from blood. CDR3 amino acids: CSVGTWGEQYF. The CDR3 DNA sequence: TGCAGCGTTGGGACCTGGGGGGAGCAGTACTTC.